This T cell receptor (beta chain) was sequenced for a study of CD8+CD57+ T cells in acquired aplastic anemia. Across the study: Sorted CD4+ and CD8+ cells gave a mean 3.2 ug DNA, range roughly 0.18 to 27.4 ug. General study points: Patients shared approximately 30 CD8+ CDR3 sequences with controls.

About this clonotype: The target antigen is unknown. An end of the junction does not agree with germline; a read error may underlie this.

Sequencing was done on patients that had shown CD8+CD57+ cell expansion by flow cytometry. The enrolled patients all had severe acquired aplastic anemia. No therapy was given to patients before blood sampling. This CDR3 is built from 12 residues. Germline CDR1 SGHVS, CDR2 FQNEAQ. The study profiled TCR beta VDJ and CDR3 using genomic DNA as template. One entry per CDR3 protein results from TCRdb running MiXCR on the reads. Among roughly 290,000 distinct CDR3 sequences listed, 56% were seen once. The sample consisted of sorted CD4+, CD8+, or CD8+CD57+ T cells (not recorded which) from PBMCs. The chain employs TRBV7-8 and TRBJ1-1; D is ambiguous. This receptor was identified in a human donor with aplastic anemia. This chain's CDR3 is CASSLVGYEAFF. The CDR3 nucleotides read TGTGCCAGCAGTTTAGTAGGGTATGAAGCTTTCTTT.